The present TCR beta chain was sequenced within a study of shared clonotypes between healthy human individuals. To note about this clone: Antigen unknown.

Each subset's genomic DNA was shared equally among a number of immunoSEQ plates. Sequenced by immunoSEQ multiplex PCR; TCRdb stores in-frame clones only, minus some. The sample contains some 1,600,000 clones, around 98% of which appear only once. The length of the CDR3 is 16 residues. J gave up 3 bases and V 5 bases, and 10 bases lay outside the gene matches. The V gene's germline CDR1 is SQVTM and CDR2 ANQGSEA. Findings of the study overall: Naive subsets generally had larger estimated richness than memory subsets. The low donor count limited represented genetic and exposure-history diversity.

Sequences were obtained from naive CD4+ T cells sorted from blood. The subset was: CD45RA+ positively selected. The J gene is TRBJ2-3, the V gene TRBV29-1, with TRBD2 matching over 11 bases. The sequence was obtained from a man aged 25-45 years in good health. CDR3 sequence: CSVLTPSSGRTDTQYF. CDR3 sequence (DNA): TGCAGCGTTCTTACCCCATCTAGCGGGAGGACAGATACGCAGTATTTT.